The 25 T cell receptor beta chains below were found in one sample sequenced in a study of TET2 disruption in CD19-targeted CAR T cells. Profiling relied on immunoSEQ multiplex PCR, and the TCRdb table lists in-frame clones only, not all of them. This table holds 20,000 to 30,000 clones. Treatment denoted: autologous CTL019 cells: CD19 CAR with 4-1BB and CD3 zeta domains. No antigen has been assigned to these receptors. The sample was CD8- CAR+ T cells sorted from cultured blood T cells, taken for CD19 CAR T cell therapy. Documented subset: CD8-negative CAR-positive T cells from the infusion product. The source of these receptors is a man aged 65-85 years with chronic lymphocytic leukemia.

Note on this clone: Read data end 3 residues before the CDR3 end; the end is taken from the germline J gene. The chain has TRBV5-6 and TRBJ1-2; D not certain. This CDR3 spans 13 amino acids. Germline loops: CDR1 SGHDT, CDR2 YYEEEE. The sequenced part of the CDR3 DNA is TGTGCCAGCAGCTTTGGGCCCGAGGAGGGC. Translated: CASSFGPEEG. The whole CDR3 region reads CASSFGPEEGYTF.

On this clone: The read ends 3 residues before the CDR3 terminus; that terminus is restored from the germline J gene. This chain joins TRBV19 and TRBJ2-2, with D perhaps TRBD2 (6 bases). The CDR3 loop spans 14 amino acids. Germline loops: CDR1 LNHDA, CDR2 SQIVND (reference sequence). The part of the CDR3 DNA that was read is TGTGCCAGTACCCCGGGACGGACTAATGAAAAG. Translating it yields CASTPGRTNEK. In full, the CDR3 reads CASTPGRTNEKLFF.

A remark on this clone: The read ends 3 residues before the CDR3 terminus; that terminus is restored from the germline J gene. The chain employs TRBV19 and TRBJ2-1; 7 nucleotides match TRBD1. CDR1 LNHDA and CDR2 SQIVND come from the germline V gene (reference sequence). V was clipped by 4 bases and J by 5 bases; unmatched bases: 8. This CDR3 has 15 residues. Partial CDR3 DNA: TGTGCCAGTAGTACCCACAGGGGAGTTGACAATGAG. This gives the protein CASSTHRGVDNE. The full CDR3 sequence reads CASSTHRGVDNEQFF.

By frequency, this clone registers medium-sized. Sequencing ends 3 residues short of the CDR3 end; the germline J gene provides the rest. V usage is TRBV7-8 and J usage is TRBJ2-4; 8 nucleotides agree with TRBD1. The CDR3 totals 18 residues. V shed 4 bases and J 3 bases; nucleotides not matched to a gene: 14. The V gene's germline CDR1 is SGHVS and CDR2 FQNEAQ. The CDR3 DNA, read in part, is TGTGCCAGCAGCTCCCCCGGGACAGGACCGTTCGGCAAAAACATT. This gives the protein CASSSPGTGPFGKNI. The entire CDR3 protein is CASSSPGTGPFGKNIQYF. The full variable domain, its missing parts supplied by reference TRBV7-8 and TRBJ2-4, is GAGVSQSPRYKVAKRGQDVALRCDPISGHVSLFWYQQALGQGPEFLTYFQNEAQLDKSGLPSDRFFAERPEGSVSTLKIQRTQQEDSAVYLCASSSPGTGPFGKNIQYFGAGTRLSVL.

In the case of this clone: The CDR3 is cut off 3 residues early in the read; its end comes from the germline J gene. The V call is TRBV5-1, the J call TRBJ1-4, with 7 bases that match TRBD1. The V gene end was trimmed by 4 bases and the J gene end by 7 bases; junction bases not matched to a gene: 10. In germline, CDR1 is SGHRS, CDR2 YFSETQ. There are 15 residues in the CDR3. CDR3 protein: CASSAYGTVGEKLFF. The DNA read from the CDR3 is TGCGCCAGCAGCGCCTACGGGACAGTGGGTGAAAAA.

Note on this clone: The read halts 3 residues ahead of the CDR3 end, with the missing end drawn from the germline J gene. The genes are TRBV20-1 and TRBJ2-5; tentative D call: TRBD1 (5 bases). V was trimmed by 5 bases and J by 1 base, leaving 11 bases between them. The CDR3 has 13 residues. Germline CDR1 reads DFQATT; CDR2 reads SNEGSKA (reference sequence). CDR3 residues: CSAQDSFQETQYF. The sequenced CDR3 bases are TGCAGTGCTCAAGACAGTTTCCAAGAGACC.

Concerning this clone itself: The DNA ends 3 residues before the CDR3 does, and the rest of the CDR3 is filled in from the germline J gene. This chain connects TRBV12-3 or TRBV12-4 to TRBJ1-6; D may be TRBD1 (5 bases). The CDR3 runs 12 residues. The V end was cut by 7 bases, the J end by 7 bases, with 8 bases between. The CDR3 sequence is CASNEGNSPLHF. The sequenced part of the CDR3 DNA is TGTGCCAGCAACGAGGGGAATTCACCC.

Concerning this clone: The read is 3 residues too short to cover the CDR3 end, so that end is filled in from the germline J gene. The chain has TRBV2 and TRBJ2-4; 7 bases are shared with TRBD2. The germline CDR1 and CDR2 sequences are SNHLY and FYNNEI. This CDR3 spans 15 amino acids. CDR3 DNA, as far as it was read: TGTGCCAGCAGTGATCCGGCCCCGGGGGGATATGGT. Translation: CASSDPAPGGYG. The complete CDR3 reads CASSDPAPGGYGQYF.

About this clone itself: The CDR3 end is not reached by the read, which stops 3 residues before it; the germline J gene fills it in. The V and J genes are TRBV19 and TRBJ2-1, with D tentatively TRBD2 (6 bases). This CDR3 has 12 residues. V dropped 8 bases and J dropped 9 bases, with 14 bases sitting between them. Germline values: CDR1 LNHDA, CDR2 SQIVND (reference sequence). The CDR3 DNA, read in part, is TGTGCCAGTGGACGGGGGAGCGGTGAG. As protein: CASGRGSGE. The entire CDR3 protein is CASGRGSGEQFF.

Concerning this clone: The read finishes 3 residues shy of the CDR3 end, and the germline J gene is used to complete it. The V call is TRBV29-1, the J call TRBJ1-5, with 7 bases matching TRBD1. Losses at the gene ends were 6 bases for V and 2 bases for J; bases not matched to a gene: 13. Germline V gene data show CDR1 as SQVTM and CDR2 as ANQGSEA. CDR3 length equals 16 residues. The CDR3 is CSVIATGSLGNQPQHF. CDR3 DNA, as far as it was read: TGCAGCGTGATAGCGACAGGGTCGCTGGGCAATCAGCCC.

On this clone: The CDR3 goes on 3 residues after the read ends, and that part is filled in from the germline J gene. The chain couples TRBV19 to TRBJ1-1; possibly TRBD1 for D (6 bases). Germline CDR1 reads LNHDA; CDR2 reads SQIVND (reference sequence). The length of the CDR3 is 15 residues. The CDR3 sequence is CASADRTLAKNIAFF. CDR3 DNA (partial): TGTGCCAGTGCCGACAGGACCCTAGCCAAAAACATT.

Concerning this clone itself: The read terminates 3 residues before the CDR3 end, so the remaining end is supplied by the germline J gene. The chain uses TRBV6-1 and TRBJ1-2; D might be TRBD1 (5 bases). The germline V gene has CDR1 MNHNS and CDR2 SASEGT. The CDR3 spans 15 residues. The chain's CDR3 is CASSEARSGGGDYTF. CDR3 DNA, as far as it was read: TGTGCCAGCAGTGAAGCTAGGAGCGGGGGAGGCGAC.

About this clone: The read terminates 3 residues ahead of where the CDR3 ends, so the germline J gene completes it. The chain has TRBV12-3 or TRBV12-4 and TRBJ2-7; 12 bases are shared with TRBD1. V lost 5 bases and J lost 2; bases outside the gene matches: 4. The CDR3 is 15 residues long. The covered CDR3 bases are TGTGCCAGCAGTCCCGGGACAGGGGGCACCTACGAG. Protein product: CASSPGTGGTYE. The CDR3 as a whole reads CASSPGTGGTYEQYF.

Points on this clone: A read error may produce the germline difference seen at one junction end. The read halts 3 residues ahead of the CDR3 end, with the missing end drawn from the germline J gene. This chain uses TRBV10-3 with TRBJ1-1; a weak D match, TRBD1 (5 bases). CDR3 length: 14 amino acids. In germline, CDR1 is ENHRY, CDR2 SYGVKD. The CDR3 bases that were read are TGTGCCATCCGTGACGACAGCCGAGCAAGTGAA. Translation: CAIRDDSRASE. Given in full, the CDR3 is CAIRDDSRASEAFF.

Comment on this clone: The missing CDR3 end, 3 residues past where the read stops, is filled in from the germline J gene. This sample includes further DNA sequences coding for the same CDR3. V and J are TRBV20-1 and TRBJ1-1; no reliable D call. The V gene's germline CDR1 is DFQATT and CDR2 SNEGSKA (reference sequence). CDR3 length: 11 residues. V lost 7 bases and J 1 base, leaving 7 bases between the germline ends. CDR3 DNA (partial): TGCAGTGTCACACAGAACACTGAA. Translation: CSVTQNTE. Given in full, the CDR3 is CSVTQNTEAFF.

Regarding this clone: Read data end 3 residues before the CDR3 end; the end is taken from the germline J gene. This sequence joins TRBV6-2 or TRBV6-3 and TRBJ1-2; D is perhaps TRBD1 (5 bases). From germline, CDR1 is MNHEY and CDR2 SVGEGT. The length of the CDR3 is 14 residues. The sequenced CDR3 bases are TGTGCCAGCAGTTACTCGATGAGGGGCCACGAC. Translated: CASSYSMRGHD. The whole CDR3 sequence is CASSYSMRGHDYTF.

As for this clone: The CDR3 end is not reached by the read, which stops 3 residues before it; the germline J gene fills it in. This chain joins TRBV18 and TRBJ2-4; TRBD1 might be the D (6 bases). Looked up from germline, CDR1 is KGHSH and CDR2 is LQKENI. The CDR3 spans 15 residues. CDR3 region: CASSPNQGSQETQYF. The sequenced part of the CDR3 DNA is TGTGCCAGCTCACCCAACCAGGGGTCGCAAGAGACT.

With regard to this clone: The read terminates 3 residues before the CDR3 end, so the remaining end is supplied by the germline J gene. The chain employs TRBV12-3 or TRBV12-4 and TRBJ1-1; D possibly corresponds to TRBD1 (5 bases). This CDR3 spans 13 amino acids. V was pared by 6 bases and J by 6 bases, with 14 bases between. The DNA read from the CDR3 is TGTGCCAGCAGCCCCAGGGAGGGCGCTGAA. As protein: CASSPREGAE. The whole CDR3 protein reads CASSPREGAEAFF.

A remark on this clone: A junction boundary mismatches the germline segment, possibly from a read error. The CDR3 is cut off 3 residues early in the read; its end comes from the germline J gene. Other DNA sequences in the sample encode the same CDR3. J is TRBJ1-3 and V is TRBV18; 8 nucleotides match TRBD1. The CDR3 spans 15 residues. Germline V lookup: CDR1 KGHSH, CDR2 LQKENI. The CDR3 protein is CASSSGTGSGNTIYF. The sequenced part of the CDR3 DNA is TGTGCCAGCTCATCAGGGACAGGCTCTGGAAACACT.

CDR3 in amino acids: CAISESESGGRYNEQFF. The part of the CDR3 DNA that was read is TGTGCCATCAGTGAGTCGGAGAGCGGGGGGCGATACAATGAG. V usage is TRBV10-3 and J usage is TRBJ2-1; TRBD2 matches at 9 bases. Read data end 3 residues before the CDR3 end; the end is taken from the germline J gene. This CDR3 is 17 amino acids long. Unmatched junction bases numbered 7, after V lost 0 bases and J lost 4 bases. Germline lookup yields CDR1 ENHRY and CDR2 SYGVKD.

As regards this clone: The read stops 3 residues short of the end of the CDR3; the missing end is completed from the germline J gene. The gene calls are TRBV2 and TRBJ1-2, with D tentatively TRBD1 (6 bases). Between the trimmed V and J ends, which lost 7 bases and 1 base, there was a span of 16 bases. This CDR3 has 15 residues. In germline, CDR1 is SNHLY, CDR2 FYNNEI. The CDR3 spells CASNRDKSFNYGYTF. The sequenced part of the CDR3 DNA is TGTGCCAGCAACCGGGACAAGTCATTTAACTATGGC. The variable domain in full, with the rest retrieved from reference TRBV2 and TRBJ1-2, is EPEVTQTPSHQVTQMGQEVILRCVPISNHLYFYWYRQILGQKVEFLVSFYNNEISEKSEIFDDQFSVERPDGSNFTLKIRSTKLEDSAMYFCASNRDKSFNYGYTFGSGTRLTVV.

For this clone: Sequencing ends 3 residues short of the CDR3 end; the germline J gene provides the rest. The J gene is TRBJ1-1, the V gene TRBV2; D unclear. CDR3 size: 11 residues. Germline CDR1 and CDR2: SNHLY and FYNNEI. Trimming stripped 7 bases from V and 6 bases from J, with 9 bases between. Incomplete CDR3 DNA: TGTGCCAGCATCGCGGCCGCTGAA. The encoded protein is CASIAAAE. The complete CDR3 sequence is CASIAAAEAFF.

Concerning this clone: The read ends 3 residues before the CDR3 terminus; that terminus is restored from the germline J gene. The rearrangement links TRBV14 to TRBJ1-2; D is ambiguous. The CDR3 length is 15 residues. Germline V gene lookup returns CDR1 SGHDN and CDR2 FVKESK. The CDR3 DNA, read in part, is TGTGCCAGCAGCCCGCGGAACCGAAACACCTACGAC. This codes for CASSPRNRNTYD. The entire CDR3 protein is CASSPRNRNTYDYTF.

A note on this clone: The DNA ends 3 residues before the CDR3 does, and the rest of the CDR3 is filled in from the germline J gene. J is TRBJ2-4 and V is TRBV5-1, with 7 bases identical to TRBD1. The CDR3 runs 15 residues. Germline CDR1 reads SGHRS; CDR2 reads YFSETQ. CDR3: CASSLDTGAPGGQYF. CDR3 DNA, as far as it was read: TGCGCCAGCAGCTTGGATACAGGGGCACCGGGTGGT.

For this clone: Read data end 3 residues before the CDR3 end; the end is taken from the germline J gene. The V call is TRBV6-2 or TRBV6-3, the J call TRBJ2-7; 11 nucleotides match TRBD1. J gave up 5 bases and V 0 bases, and 3 bases lay outside the gene matches. Germline V lookup: CDR1 MNHEY, CDR2 SVGEGT. CDR3 length equals 15 residues. The CDR3 bases that were read are TGTGCCAGCAGTTACTCTGGACAGGGGGCTGACGAG. Protein product: CASSYSGQGADE. The CDR3 reads in full as CASSYSGQGADEQYF.